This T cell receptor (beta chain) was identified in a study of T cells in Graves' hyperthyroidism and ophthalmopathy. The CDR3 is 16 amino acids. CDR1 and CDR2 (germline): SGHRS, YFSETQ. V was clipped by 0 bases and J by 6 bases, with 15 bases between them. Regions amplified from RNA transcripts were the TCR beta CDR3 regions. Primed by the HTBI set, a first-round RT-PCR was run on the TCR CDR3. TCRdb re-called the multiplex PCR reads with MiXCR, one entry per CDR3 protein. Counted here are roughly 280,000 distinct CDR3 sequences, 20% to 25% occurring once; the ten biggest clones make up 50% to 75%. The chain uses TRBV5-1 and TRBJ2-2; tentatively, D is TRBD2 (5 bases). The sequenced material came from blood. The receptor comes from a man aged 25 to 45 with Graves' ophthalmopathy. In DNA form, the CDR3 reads TGCGCCAGCAGCTTGGCACTCGGTGGGAGCGCCGGGGAGCTGTTTTTT. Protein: CASSLALGGSAGELFF.